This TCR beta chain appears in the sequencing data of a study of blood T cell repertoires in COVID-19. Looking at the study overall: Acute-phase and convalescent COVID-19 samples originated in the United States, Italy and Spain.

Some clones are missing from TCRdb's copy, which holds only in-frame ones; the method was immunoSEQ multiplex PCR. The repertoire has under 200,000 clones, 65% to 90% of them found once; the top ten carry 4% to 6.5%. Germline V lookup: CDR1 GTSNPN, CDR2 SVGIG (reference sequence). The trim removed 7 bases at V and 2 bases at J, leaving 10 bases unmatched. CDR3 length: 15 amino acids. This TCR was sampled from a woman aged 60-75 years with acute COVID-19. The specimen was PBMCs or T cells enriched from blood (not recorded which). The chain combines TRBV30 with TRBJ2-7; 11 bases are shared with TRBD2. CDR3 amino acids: CALTSGNIKAYEQYF. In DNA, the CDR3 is TGTGCCTTGACTAGCGGGAACATCAAAGCCTACGAGCAGTACTTC. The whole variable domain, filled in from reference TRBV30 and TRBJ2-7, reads SQTIHQWPATLVQPVGSPLSLECTVEGTSNPNLYWYRQAAGRGLQLLFYSVGIGQISSEVPQNLSASRPQDRQFILSSKKLLLSDSGFYLCALTSGNIKAYEQYFGPGTRLTVT.